The 23 T cell receptor beta chains reported below all come from one sample, sequenced in a study of persistence of HIV-infected CD4 T cells. This was the immunoSEQ version 4 assay in survey mode. Repertoires were generated with immunoSEQ multiplex PCR, while TCRdb's copy carries only in-frame clones and drops some. There are about 33,000 clones in the sample; 82% occur only once, and around 0.97% lies in the top ten. What these receptors recognize is not known. An overlapping HIV-1 Gag peptide pool stimulated these cells at 0.95 to 1 ug/peptide/mL. CD40L/CD69 double-negative CD45RO-high memory CD4+ T cells were collected. The sequencing used cultured CD4+ T cells from PBMCs, collected from a patient who received antiretroviral therapy. All receptors come from an adult with HIV. The donor label of this sample is uncertain.

The chain links TRBV6-5 to TRBJ1-2; D may be TRBD1 (5 bases). The ends were cut back, 2 bases at V and 5 bases at J, with 15 bases in the middle. CDR3 length: 15 amino acids. Germline V lookup: CDR1 MNHEY, CDR2 SVGAGI. The DNA for the CDR3 is TGTGCCAGCAGTTACCGACGCAACGGGGGGTATGGCTACACCTTC. This translates into CASSYRRNGGYGYTF.

This clone was found once. The chain is built from TRBV10-1 and TRBJ1-1; 7 positions agree with TRBD1. Per the germline V gene, CDR1 is WNHNN and CDR2 is SYGVQD (reference sequence). V gave up 1 base and J gave up 0 bases; unmatched junction bases: 5. This CDR3 comprises 16 residues. The CDR3 is CASSELRQGMNTEAFF. The DNA of the CDR3 is TGCGCCAGCAGTGAGTTGAGACAGGGTATGAACACTGAAGCTTTCTTT.

V usage is TRBV6-5 and J usage is TRBJ1-6; tentatively, D is TRBD1 (6 bases). Trimming removed 10 bases from V and 10 bases from J, with 17 bases in between. The CDR3 consists of 13 residues. The V gene's germline CDR1 is MNHEY and CDR2 SVGAGI. CDR3 residues: CAIRDAGVSPLHF. The CDR3, as DNA: TGTGCCATCCGGGATGCAGGGGTATCACCCCTCCACTTT.

In its sample, this clone was seen once. V gene TRBV5-8 combines with J gene TRBJ1-5; the D is unclear. Trimming left V 0 bases short and J 11 bases short, with 18 bases between. The germline V gene encodes CDR1 SGHTS and CDR2 YDEGEE. The CDR3 contains 15 residues. The CDR3, as DNA: TGTGCCAGCAGCTTGGAGGCTCGAGGAACCGCAGCCCAGCATTTT. Protein: CASSLEARGTAAQHF.

This clone was recorded only once. The V and J genes are TRBV4-2 and TRBJ2-3, with unresolved D. The CDR3 length is 11 residues. Germline V gives CDR1 LGHNA, CDR2 YNFKEQ. Trimming stripped 0 bases from V and 5 bases from J, with 0 bases between. The CDR3 is CASSQEDTQYF. The CDR3 DNA follows: TGTGCCAGCAGCCAAGAAGATACGCAGTATTTT.

The chain employs TRBV5-5 and TRBJ1-4; D gene ambiguous. Per germline, CDR1 SGHKS and CDR2 YYEKEE (reference sequence). Trimming stripped 3 bases from V and 5 bases from J, with 14 bases between. There are 15 residues in the CDR3. CDR3: CASSSEGLVNEKLFF. DNA of the CDR3: TGTGCCAGCAGCTCGGAAGGGCTCGTAAATGAAAAACTGTTTTTT.

The rearrangement uses TRBV5-5 and TRBJ2-5, with TRBD1 identical over 7 bases. Germline CDR1 SGHKS, CDR2 YYEKEE (reference sequence). V trimming: 3 bases; J trimming: 4 bases; junction bases outside the gene matches: 18. The CDR3 contains 18 residues. The CDR3 DNA is TGTGCCAGCAGCTCCCTACCAAGCGACAGGGCCTGGGGAGAGACCCAGTACTTC. Protein sequence: CASSSLPSDRAWGETQYF.

The V and J genes are TRBV28 and TRBJ1-5, with TRBD1 matching 7 bases. The CDR3 loop spans 15 amino acids. Germline V gives CDR1 MDHEN, CDR2 SYDVKM. Losses at the gene ends were 5 bases for V and 3 bases for J; bases not matched to a gene: 7. In DNA form, the CDR3 reads TGTGCCAGCAGTCTTCTTGGGACAGTCAATCAGCCCCAGCATTTT. This translates into CASSLLGTVNQPQHF.

CDR3 nucleotides: TGTGCCAGCGGATGGGGGGGTGATTCACCCCTCCACTTT. Amino acid sequence: CASGWGGDSPLHF. V usage is TRBV27 and J usage is TRBJ1-6; TRBD1 might be the D (5 bases). Trimming removed 8 bases at V and 8 bases at J, with 13 bases between. Germline CDR1 and CDR2: MNHEY and SMNVEV (reference sequence). The CDR3 contains 13 residues.

This chain uses TRBV19 with TRBJ2-2; 15 nucleotides line up with TRBD2. The CDR3 runs 17 residues. Germline loops: CDR1 LNHDA, CDR2 SQIVND (reference sequence). V gave up 4 bases and J gave up 6 bases; unmatched junction bases: 6. The CDR3 region is CASSNPGLAGGPGELFF. The CDR3 DNA reads TGTGCCAGTAGTAACCCGGGACTAGCGGGGGGACCCGGGGAGCTGTTTTTT.

The genes are TRBV7-2 and TRBJ2-2; 7 bases agree with TRBD2. With V trimmed by 6 bases and J by 1 base, 11 bases remained unmatched. Germline loops: CDR1 SGHTA, CDR2 FQGNSA. The CDR3 consists of 17 residues. CDR3 amino acids: CASSQGRASGNTGELFF. CDR3 in DNA: TGTGCCAGCAGTCAAGGTCGGGCTAGCGGGAACACCGGGGAGCTGTTTTTT.

The gene calls are TRBV5-1 and TRBJ2-1; maybe TRBD2 (7 bases). The CDR3 has 16 amino acids. The V gene's germline CDR1 is SGHRS and CDR2 YFSETQ. The V and J ends lost 3 bases and 8 bases respectively, with 21 bases between them. CDR3: CASSSDRRRGGDEQFF. The CDR3 nucleotides read TGCGCCAGCAGCTCCGACAGGAGGAGGGGGGGAGATGAGCAGTTCTTC.

The gene calls are TRBV9 and TRBJ2-1; no clear D. V was trimmed by 0 bases and J by 6 bases, leaving 7 bases between them. Germline CDR1 SGDLS, CDR2 YYNGEE. The CDR3 sequence is 13 residues long. The CDR3 region is CASSVVLSNEQFF. Here the CDR3 DNA reads TGTGCCAGCAGCGTAGTTCTATCCAATGAGCAGTTCTTC.

This clone came up once. The V call is TRBV3-1 (or the pseudogene TRBV3-2), the J call TRBJ2-7; the D is unclear. The CDR3 length is 14 residues. V shed 5 bases and J shed 2 bases, with 13 bases lying between them. Germline-derived CDR1 and CDR2 are LGHDT and YNNKEL (reference sequence). The CDR3: CASSDWRGAYEQYF. The CDR3 DNA sequence: TGTGCCAGCAGCGACTGGCGTGGGGCCTACGAGCAGTACTTC.

The chain combines TRBV5-6 with TRBJ1-3, with D unresolved. The CDR3 spans 17 residues. V was clipped by 3 bases and J by 0 bases, with 16 bases between them. Per germline, CDR1 SGHDT and CDR2 YYEEEE. The DNA for the CDR3 is TGTGCCAGCAGCTCGGTTGGCGGCCGTACCTCTGGAAACACCATATATTTT. It is translated as CASSSVGGRTSGNTIYF.

This sequence joins TRBV7-3 and TRBJ2-7; the match to TRBD1 covers 8 bases. The trim removed 5 bases at V and 7 bases at J, leaving 10 bases unmatched. CDR1 is SGHTA and CDR2 is FQGTGA in the germline V gene. The CDR3 covers 14 residues. The CDR3: CASSPSRGRGEQYF. The CDR3 nucleotides read TGTGCCAGCAGCCCAAGCAGGGGGCGAGGGGAGCAGTACTTC.

This clone was seen more than once but under ten times. This chain uses TRBV14 with TRBJ1-1; TRBD1 matches at 8 bases. This CDR3 contains 13 residues. In germline, CDR1 is SGHDN, CDR2 FVKESK. V trimming: 2 bases; J trimming: 11 bases; junction bases outside the gene matches: 7. The CDR3 DNA reads as TGTGCCAGCAGCCAAATGGACAGGGAATCGGCTTTCTTT. Its protein product is CASSQMDRESAFF.

This chain joins TRBV7-9 and TRBJ1-2; no clear D. The CDR3 runs 14 residues. Trimming cost V 4 bases and J 7 bases, with 16 bases left between them. In germline, CDR1 is SEHNR, CDR2 FQNEAQ (reference sequence). The CDR3: CASSSPGLGLGYTF. In nucleotides, the CDR3 is TGTGCCAGCAGCTCCCCAGGACTCGGACTTGGCTACACCTTC.

The chain couples TRBV6-2 or TRBV6-3 to TRBJ2-6, with TRBD2 identical over 8 bases. The CDR3 contains 14 residues. V gave up 5 bases and J gave up 3 bases; unmatched junction bases: 0. Germline assignment: CDR1 MNHEY and CDR2 SVGEGT. The CDR3 nucleotides read TGTGCCAGCAGTGGGACTAGTGGGGCCAACGTCCTGACTTTC. It yields the protein CASSGTSGANVLTF.

The chain recombines TRBV3-1 (or the pseudogene TRBV3-2) with TRBJ2-4, with D perhaps assigned TRBD1 or TRBD2 (5 bases each). Germline assignment: CDR1 LGHDT and CDR2 YNNKEL (reference sequence). Trimming left V 0 bases short and J 0 bases short, with 15 bases between. The CDR3 runs 18 residues. The CDR3 DNA reads TGTGCCAGCAGCCAAGATATTTTTTGGGACGGAGCCAAAAACATTCAGTACTTC. It codes for CASSQDIFWDGAKNIQYF.

This clone was found a few times. The rearrangement links TRBV10-3 to TRBJ2-3, with 8 bases aligning to TRBD1. The V gene's germline CDR1 is ENHRY and CDR2 SYGVKD. The V and J ends lost 4 bases and 5 bases, in that order; junction bases with no gene match: 11. The CDR3 has 16 amino acids. The CDR3 loop is CAISGPRGPSKDTQYF. CDR3 bases: TGTGCCATCAGTGGCCCCAGGGGGCCCAGTAAAGATACGCAGTATTTT.

This chain joins TRBV6-1 and TRBJ1-2; D perhaps matches TRBD1 (5 bases). The V and J ends lost 1 base and 8 bases respectively, with 11 bases between them. CDR3 length: 13 residues. The germline V gene encodes CDR1 MNHNS and CDR2 SASEGT. CDR3 sequence (DNA): TGTGCCAGCAGTGAAGAGACCAGGGTAGGCTACACCTTC. It translates to CASSEETRVGYTF.

The genes are TRBV5-4 and TRBJ1-1, with D possibly TRBD1 on 6 matching bases. The germline CDR1 and CDR2 sequences are SGHNT and YYREEE (reference sequence). Trimming cost V 4 bases and J 3 bases, with 16 bases left between them. The CDR3 length is 15 residues. CDR3 sequence (DNA): TGTGCCAGCAGCCAAGGGGGGGGGCAGGACACTGAAGCTTTCTTT. It yields the protein CASSQGGGQDTEAFF. The variable domain in full, completed from reference TRBV5-4 and TRBJ1-1, reads ETGVTQSPTHLIKTRGQQVTLRCSSQSGHNTVSWYQQALGQGPQFIFQYYREEENGRGNFPPRFSGLQFPNYSSELNVNALELDDSALYLCASSQGGGQDTEAFFGQGTRLTVV.